The rows below give T cell receptor beta chains drawn from one sample of a study of cytomegalovirus exposure and HLA in healthy donors. The data were produced by immunoSEQ multiplex PCR, yet TCRdb's version contains in-frame clones alone and is incomplete. The top ten clones hold 6.3% of a sample with about 150,000 clones, 75% to 85% of them seen once. Sequences were obtained from PBMCs. Every receptor here comes from a man aged 45-65 years in good health and CMV-seropositive. CDR3s include the opening cysteine and the closing phenylalanine or tryptophan. A D gene is named only where the DNA matches it firmly. Some rows have no size entry. The others give once, few or many, or a class for an expanded clone.

d_gene	abundance	v_gene	j_gene	CDR3nt	CDR3aa
TRBD1	.	TRBV5-6	TRBJ2-7	TGTGCCAGCAGCCGCGACAGGGGTGCTGACGAGCAGTACTTC	CASSRDRGADEQYF
.	.	TRBV28	TRBJ2-1	TGTGCCGGCCGCAAGAGCGACAATGAGCAGTTCTTC	CAGRKSDNEQFF
TRBD2	.	TRBV18	TRBJ2-1	TGTGCCAGCTCACCAAGGGCGGGGGACAATGAGCAGTTCTTC	CASSPRAGDNEQFF
.	.	TRBV28	TRBJ2-3	TGTGCCAGCAGTGGTGGGAGCCTGAGCACAGATACGCAGTATTTT	CASSGGSLSTDTQYF
TRBD1	.	TRBV6-6	TRBJ1-2	TGTGCCAGTTGGGACAGGGAAAACTATGGCTACACCTTC	CASWDRENYGYTF
.	.	TRBV6-1	TRBJ2-5	TGTGCCAGCAGTCCCCGGCGGGGGCGACAAGAGACCCAGTACTTC	CASSPRRGRQETQYF
TRBD1	few	TRBV5-1	TRBJ2-5	TGCGCCAGCAGCATAAAGGGACAGGGAGAGACCCAGTACTTC	CASSIKGQGETQYF
.	.	TRBV29-1	TRBJ2-7	TGCAGCGTCGCGGCTAGCGCCTACGAGCAGTACTTC	CSVAASAYEQYF
.	.	TRBV7-6	TRBJ2-5	TGTGCCAGCAGCTTACGGTTTTCTACGGAGCAGTACTTC	CASSLRFSTEQYF
TRBD2	.	TRBV4-1	TRBJ2-3	TGCGCCAGCAGCCAAGAATCACTAGCGGGAGGAGATACGCAGTATTTT	CASSQESLAGGDTQYF
.	.	TRBV6-1	TRBJ1-1	TGTGCCAGCAGTGAATTGCTGGGCAGGGCCGACACTGAAGCTTTCTTT	CASSELLGRADTEAFF
.	.	TRBV2	TRBJ2-5	TGTGCCAGCAGTGTTGAGTCCGGGGAGACCCAGTACTTC	CASSVESGETQYF
.	.	TRBV5-1	TRBJ2-2	TGCGCCAGCAGCTTGGACGGTCAACTTCTAACCGGGGAGCTGTTTTTT	CASSLDGQLLTGELFF
.	.	TRBV5-1	TRBJ1-4	TGCGCCAGCAGCTTGGCCTGGGCAGGAAATGAAAAACTGTTTTTT	CASSLAWAGNEKLFF
TRBD2	.	TRBV15	TRBJ2-1	TGTGCCACCAGGGGGGATCGGATAGCGGGAGGGTTGTACAATGAGCAGTTCTTC	CATRGDRIAGGLYNEQFF
.	.	TRBV19	TRBJ1-3	TGTGCCAGTAGTGCAAGCGGGGGATACTCTGGAAACACCATATATTTT	CASSASGGYSGNTIYF
.	.	TRBV9	TRBJ1-2	TGTGCCAGCAGCGCAAGGGGCTATGGCTACACCTTC	CASSARGYGYTF
.	.	TRBV5-4	TRBJ2-7	TGTGCCAGCAGCTTCCGTACAGGGTGGGAGCAGTACTTC	CASSFRTGWEQYF
TRBD2	.	TRBV11-2	TRBJ2-7	TGTGCCAGCAGCTTAGTTGAGGCGGGGGGCGCCGAGCAGTACTTC	CASSLVEAGGAEQYF
TRBD2	.	TRBV27	TRBJ2-1	TGTGCCAGCAGTATCGGGAGGCGGCAGTTCTTC	CASSIGRRQFF
TRBD1	.	TRBV27	TRBJ2-1	TGTGCCAGCAGTCCGGGACAGGGGGGAGCTGAGCAGTTCTTC	CASSPGQGGAEQFF
TRBD1	.	TRBV10-3	TRBJ1-2	TGTGCCGCGCGGGACAGTGTCTATGGCTACACCTTC	CAARDSVYGYTF
.	.	TRBV5-1	TRBJ2-5	TGCGCCAGCAGAGGAAACTCAGCGGAAGAGACCCAGTACTTC	CASRGNSAEETQYF
.	once	TRBV6-5	TRBJ2-1	TGTGCCAGCAGTTACTCGAAGTGGCTAGCGGAGCAGTTCTTC	CASSYSKWLAEQFF
.	.	TRBV11-2	TRBJ2-7	TGTGCCAGCAGCTTACAGACAGCCTACGAGCAGTACTTC	CASSLQTAYEQYF
.	few	TRBV7-9	TRBJ2-7	TGTGCCAGCAGCGGTACAGTCGAGCAGTACTTC	CASSGTVEQYF
.	.	TRBV11-2	TRBJ2-2	TGTGCCAGCAGCCTCGGTCATCAGGGTAGTCACACCGGGGAGCTGTTTTTT	CASSLGHQGSHTGELFF
.	few	TRBV5-4	TRBJ1-1	TGTGCCAGCAGCTTGGGAGGGGGGAACACTGAAGCTTTCTTT	CASSLGGGNTEAFF
TRBD2	.	TRBV6-5	TRBJ2-3	TGTGCCAGCAGACCGGGACTAGCTACAGATACGCAGTATTTT	CASRPGLATDTQYF
TRBD1	once	TRBV6-5	TRBJ1-1	TGTGCCAGCGGGGACAGAGAAAACACTGAAGCTTTCTTT	CASGDRENTEAFF
TRBD1	.	TRBV10-3	TRBJ1-1	TGTGCCATCATGGCCGGGACAGGGAGCACTGAAGCTTTCTTT	CAIMAGTGSTEAFF
TRBD2	.	TRBV5-4	TRBJ2-1	TGTGCCAGCAGCTTGGCTCTAGCGGGGGCAAATGAGCAGTTCTTC	CASSLALAGANEQFF
.	.	TRBV10-3	TRBJ1-2	TGTGCCATCAGTGGGGGACAAGGTCGCTATGGCTACACCTTC	CAISGGQGRYGYTF
TRBD2	.	TRBV13	TRBJ2-2	TGTGCCAGCAGCGTCCCTAGCGGGAGAGCCACCGGGGAGCTGTTTTTT	CASSVPSGRATGELFF
TRBD1	.	TRBV7-9	TRBJ2-1	TGTGCCAGCAGCTTGGGACAGGGCAAAAATGAGCAGTTCTTC	CASSLGQGKNEQFF
TRBD1	.	TRBV5-4	TRBJ2-1	TGTGCCAGCAGCCAGGGACAGGGGGGCTACAATGAGCAGTTCTTC	CASSQGQGGYNEQFF
TRBD1	.	TRBV5-1	TRBJ1-1	TGCGCCAGCAGCCGTGGGACAGGTACTGAAGCTTTCTTT	CASSRGTGTEAFF